Presented here are 9 T cell receptor beta chains from one specimen sequenced in a study of human T cells and chemical hapten exposure. Time point indicated: patch test 1, 2 weeks after DPC sensitization. Treatment meaning: therapeutic diphenylcyclopropenone sensitization with weekly scalp DPC. Via MiXCR, TCRdb re-called the RACE reads, giving one row per CDR3 protein. The table shows around 190,000 distinct CDR3 sequences, with around 20% occurring only once. The sample was whole blood, taken in connection with sensitization to the hapten diphenylcyclopropenone (DPC). The source of these receptors is a woman between 50 and 59 years old with alopecia areata. Some clones in this sample may be carry-over from other donors' samples.

The sample holds a few counts of this clonotype. CDR3 protein: CASSQGALAGNNEQFF. The DNA of the CDR3 is TGTGCCAGCAGCCAAGGGGCGCTAGCGGGGAACAATGAGCAGTTCTTC. This chain links TRBV4-2 with TRBJ2-1; TRBD2 aligns across 9 bases. J was trimmed by 5 bases and V by 1 base; bases with no gene match: 6. The germline CDR1 and CDR2 sequences are LGHNA and YNFKEQ. The CDR3 loop spans 16 amino acids.

This clonotype was seen more than once but under ten times. The chain carries TRBV5-4 and TRBJ2-1; D is ambiguous. The CDR3 consists of 12 residues. CDR1 is SGHNT and CDR2 is YYREEE in the germline V gene (reference sequence). V was cut by 2 bases and J by 7 bases, with 7 bases left in between. The CDR3, as DNA: TGTGCCAGCAGCTTCGACTGGAATGAGCAGTTCTTC. It codes for CASSFDWNEQFF. The variable domain in full, with the rest retrieved from reference TRBV5-4 and TRBJ2-1, is ETGVTQSPTHLIKTRGQQVTLRCSSQSGHNTVSWYQQALGQGPQFIFQYYREEENGRGNFPPRFSGLQFPNYSSELNVNALELDDSALYLCASSFDWNEQFFGPGTRLTVL.

Many counts were recorded for this clonotype. The V call is TRBV25-1, the J call TRBJ2-2, with D tentatively TRBD2 (6 bases). This CDR3 spans 14 amino acids. The V and J ends lost 2 bases and 3 bases respectively, with 7 bases between them. Germline V gives CDR1 MGHDK, CDR2 SYGVNS. In DNA form, the CDR3 reads TGTGCCAGCAGTGAAGGGGGGTACACCGGGGAGCTGTTTTTT. It specifies CASSEGGYTGELFF.

This chain connects TRBV20-1 to TRBJ2-3; no firm D call. Germline V gene sequence: CDR1 DFQATT, CDR2 SNEGSKA (reference sequence). The V and J ends lost 6 bases and 3 bases respectively, with 13 bases between them. The CDR3 is made up of 13 amino acids. Here the CDR3 reads CSADPGFTDTQYF. The CDR3 DNA is TGCAGTGCCGACCCTGGCTTTACAGATACGCAGTATTTT.

This rearrangement joins TRBV10-3 to TRBJ2-4; D ambiguous. Germline V gene sequence: CDR1 ENHRY, CDR2 SYGVKD. This CDR3 spans 15 amino acids. Trimming removed 2 bases from V and 0 bases from J, with 8 bases in between. The CDR3 spells CAISEGRLAKNIQYF. Here the CDR3 DNA reads TGTGCCATCAGTGAGGGTCGCCTAGCCAAAAACATTCAGTACTTC.

The rearrangement uses TRBV12-3 or TRBV12-4 and TRBJ1-2; D is uncertain. V lost 2 bases, J lost 2 bases, and 3 bases lay in between. The CDR3 loop spans 12 amino acids. CDR3 region: CASSLRNYGYTF. Written as DNA, the CDR3 is TGTGCCAGCAGTTTAAGGAACTATGGCTACACCTTC.

The rearrangement joins TRBV7-9 to TRBJ1-2; 8 bases line up with TRBD1. Germline values: CDR1 SEHNR, CDR2 FQNEAQ (reference sequence). V shed 1 base and J 3 bases; nucleotides not matched to a gene: 4. The CDR3 totals 15 residues. This CDR3 reads CASSLGQGLYYGYTF. The CDR3 nucleotides are TGTGCCAGCAGCTTAGGACAGGGGTTGTACTATGGCTACACCTTC.

This clonotype was observed a few times. This sequence joins TRBV29-1 and TRBJ1-1; 7 nucleotides align to TRBD1. V lost 7 bases, J lost 6 bases, and 8 bases stayed unmatched. Per germline, CDR1 SQVTM and CDR2 ANQGSEA. The CDR3 has 12 amino acids. This CDR3 is CSGYTGASEAFF. CDR3 in DNA: TGCAGCGGATATACAGGGGCTTCTGAAGCTTTCTTT.

V gene TRBV20-1 combines with J gene TRBJ2-7; D might be TRBD2 (6 bases). Between the trimmed V and J ends, which lost 6 bases and 2 bases, there was a span of 14 bases. CDR1 is DFQATT, CDR2 SNEGSKA, per germline (reference sequence). CDR3 length: 13 amino acids. The CDR3 loop reads CSAAPGLTYEQYF. The CDR3, as DNA: TGCAGTGCCGCTCCGGGACTTACCTACGAGCAGTACTTC.